The sequence of this T cell receptor beta chain was determined in a study of early T cells in non-severe SARS-CoV-2 infection. At the level of the study: Sequencing input comprised bulk RNA from unsorted whole blood; chain pairing was not available. Study findings and constraints: VDJdb-based annotation leaned toward anti-spike CD8 responses and missed private and CD4 specificities.

This clonotype appeared a few times. Its target is unknown. Each single cDNA molecule received a unique molecular identifier. TCRdb reprocessed the 5' RACE reads with MiXCR, giving one entry per CDR3 protein. Among over 20,000 distinct CDR3 sequences listed, approximately 4.3% were seen once. Material for sequencing was whole blood. This TCR was sampled from an adult who was a healthcare worker with PCR-confirmed SARS-CoV-2 infection or an uninfected control (not recorded which).

CDR3 region: CAINPGLASTYEQYF. CDR3 DNA: TGTGCCATCAACCCCGGACTAGCGTCAACCTACGAGCAGTACTTC. V usage is TRBV10-3 and J usage is TRBJ2-7; 9 bases fit TRBD2. There are 15 residues in the CDR3. The germline gives CDR1 ENHRY, CDR2 SYGVKD. The J segment lost 2 bases and the V segment lost 7 bases, leaving 9 bases of the junction unmatched.